This T cell receptor (beta chain) was documented in a study of somatic mutations in cytotoxic T cells in rheumatoid arthritis. Overall study context: Patient blood was drawn as 30 ml EDTA; the draw came right after diagnosis and before any treatment.

The table came from immunoSEQ multiplex PCR; TCRdb's copy has only in-frame clones and leaves some out. The data show around 15,000 clones, 65% to 85% seen once. The CDR3 has 16 amino acids. CDR1 is SGDLS, CDR2 YYNGEE, per germline. V lost 2 bases and J lost 0, with 15 bases in between. Concerning this clone itself: Its cognate antigen is unknown.

Findings of the study overall: More than 20% of CD8+ cells belonged to the largest clone in about an eighth of the roughly 65 patients.

This TCR derives from an adult with rheumatoid arthritis. This rearrangement joins TRBV9 to TRBJ2-7; D uncertain. The sequenced sample was CD8+ T cells sorted from blood. The CDR3 sequence is CASSVQGSAPSYEQYF. In nucleotides, the CDR3 is TGTGCCAGCAGCGTCCAAGGTAGTGCTCCCTCCTACGAGCAGTACTTC.